Listed here are 10 T cell receptor beta chains from one sample, sequenced in a study of blood T cells in healthy people across ages. Then a second PCR, running roughly 7 to 11 cycles, was carried out with a sample-barcoded 5' primer and a J-beta primer mix. TCRdb called the 5' RACE reads again in MiXCR, with one record for every CDR3 protein. The repertoire holds 650,000 to 700,000 distinct CDR3 sequences, with around 32% as singletons. Sequencing input: blood. The receptors come from a woman over 75 in good health.

The chain joins TRBV15 to TRBJ2-1, with 9 bases that match TRBD1. This CDR3 contains 15 residues. V gave up 4 bases and J gave up 4 bases; unmatched junction bases: 5. CDR1 is LNHNV and CDR2 is YYDKDF in the germline V gene (reference sequence). This CDR3 is CATSTGTGNYNEQFF. In nucleotides, the CDR3 is TGTGCCACCAGCACCGGGACAGGGAATTACAATGAGCAGTTCTTC.

Concerning this clonotype itself: With a much larger clone just one base away, this may be a read error. This chain uses TRBV5-1 with TRBJ2-5; D gene ambiguous. The J call may be faulty, since TRBJ2-7 better matches the DNA end. Germline V gene lookup returns CDR1 SGHRS and CDR2 YFSETQ. CDR3 size: 13 residues. The CDR3 DNA sequence: TGCGCCAGCAGCTTGGAGGTAGACAACGAGCAGTACTTC. Translating it yields CASSLEVDNEQYF.

The chain employs TRBV3-1 and TRBJ1-2; D unresolved. Germline assignment: CDR1 LGHDT and CDR2 YNNKEL (reference sequence). The germline V and J ends were trimmed by 1 base and 5 bases, with 5 bases remaining between them. The CDR3 spans 12 residues. Written as DNA, the CDR3 is TGTGCCAGCAGCCAAGGGCAGTATGGCTACACCTTC. This codes for CASSQGQYGYTF.

A note on this clonotype: The junction shows a germline mismatch at one end, possibly a read error. This chain joins TRBV6-1 and TRBJ1-4; unclear D gene. There are 14 residues in the CDR3. Germline values: CDR1 MNHNS, CDR2 SASEGT. In DNA, the CDR3 is TGTGCCGGCAGTCCTCGGTGGACTAATGAAAAACTGTTTTTT. Protein: CAGSPRWTNEKLFF.

A note on this clonotype: A read error may explain this, as a much larger clone is one base away. V and J are TRBV6-6 and TRBJ2-1; D not certain. CDR3 length equals 12 residues. The germline CDR1 and CDR2 sequences are MNHNY and SVGAGI (reference sequence). DNA for the CDR3: TGTGTCAGCAGCCAGCGCTCGAATGAGCAGTTCTTC. This encodes CVSSQRSNEQFF.

A few counts support this clonotype. The chain couples TRBV4-2 to TRBJ1-2, with 9 bases identical to TRBD1. The V gene end was trimmed by 1 base and the J gene end by 3 bases; junction bases not matched to a gene: 3. The CDR3 is made up of 15 amino acids. Germline V gene sequence: CDR1 LGHNA, CDR2 YNFKEQ. The CDR3 region is CASSQGTGDYYGYTF. The CDR3 bases are TGTGCCAGCAGCCAAGGGACAGGGGATTACTATGGCTACACCTTC.

This clonotype was picked up many times. The chain links TRBV20-1 to TRBJ2-4; D is possibly TRBD2 (6 bases). Deletions cut 4 bases from V and 1 base from J, with 8 bases between. The CDR3 has 13 amino acids. Germline V CDR1 and CDR2: DFQATT, SNEGSKA (reference sequence). In DNA, the CDR3 is TGCAGTGCTATACGGGGGGCCAAAAACATTCAGTACTTC. As protein: CSAIRGAKNIQYF.

This clonotype was picked up many times. With a much larger clone just one base away, this may be a read error. V usage is TRBV5-1 and J usage is TRBJ2-5; D ambiguous. Germline V gene data show CDR1 as SGHRS and CDR2 as YFSETQ. This CDR3 region has 15 residues. Trimming left V 4 bases short and J 11 bases short, with 24 bases between. Here the CDR3 reads CASSVTTSPNNEQYF. CDR3 coding DNA: TGCGCCAGCAGCGTTACTACCTCACCCAACAATGAGCAGTACTTC.

This clonotype was recorded many times. The chain employs TRBV29-1 and TRBJ1-4; unclear D gene. CDR3 length: 13 amino acids. The germline V gene has CDR1 SQVTM and CDR2 ANQGSEA. V gave up 6 bases and J gave up 5 bases, with 13 bases separating them. Written as DNA, the CDR3 is TGCAGCGTAAGACGTAACCAGAATGAAAAACTGTTTTTT. Translation gives CSVRRNQNEKLFF. The whole variable domain, remainder taken from reference TRBV29-1 and TRBJ1-4, is SAVISQKPSRDICQRGTSLTIQCQVDSQVTMMFWYRQQPGQSLTLIATANQGSEATYESGFVIDKFPISRPNLTFSTLTVSNMSPEDSSIYLCSVRRNQNEKLFFGSGTQLSVL.

Comment on this clonotype: Since a much larger clone is just one base distant, this may be a read error. The rearrangement links TRBV4-2 to TRBJ2-7, with 8 nucleotides matching TRBD2. The J segment lost 7 bases and the V segment lost 1 base, leaving 12 bases of the junction unmatched. This CDR3 is 16 amino acids long. Germline V gene sequence: CDR1 LGHNA, CDR2 YNFKEQ. CDR3 nucleotide sequence: TGTGCCAGCAGCCAAGTGTCAGCGGGGGCCGGCAATGAGCAGTACTTC. Amino acids: CASSQVSAGAGNEQYF.